One T cell receptor (beta chain) is described in this entry. The data were obtained in a study of T-cell memory formation after mild COVID-19. On the study more broadly: TCR clusters were mostly confined to one donor each.

From germline, CDR1 is DFQATT and CDR2 SNEGSKA (reference sequence). This CDR3 region has 14 residues. MiXCR, applied by TCRdb to the 5' RACE reads, yields one record per CDR3 protein. Of 500,000 to 550,000 distinct CDR3 sequences in the sample, around 21% were seen once. The V call is TRBV20-1, the J call TRBJ2-1; the match to TRBD2 covers 7 bases. The sequenced sample was PBMCs or a T cell subset sorted from them (not recorded which). The sequence was collected from an adult woman who had mild COVID-19 (a few samples of this study predate the infection). Cell type and time point are not known. The CDR3 nucleotides read TGCAGCGCCCCGGGGGGAACCAACTACAATGAGCAGTTCTTC. Its translation is CSAPGGTNYNEQFF.